The text below deals with one T cell receptor beta chain. TCRdb processed the 5' RACE reads anew with MiXCR; each CDR3 protein has one entry. Of roughly 600,000 distinct CDR3 sequences in the sample, roughly 17% were seen once. This entry is derived from a study of T-cell memory formation after mild COVID-19. V was trimmed by 6 bases and J by 6 bases, leaving 13 bases between them. Germline V gene sequence: CDR1 MNHEY, CDR2 SVGAGI. The CDR3 sequence is 13 residues long. Specimen: PBMCs or a T cell subset sorted from them (not recorded which). This rearrangement joins TRBV6-5 to TRBJ2-3; D not resolved. The TCR sequence derives from an adult woman who had mild COVID-19 (a few samples of this study predate the infection). Cell type and time point are not known. The CDR3 region has the DNA TGTGCCAGCAGCCTCCAGGTCCGGGATACGCAGTATTTT. Translating it yields CASSLQVRDTQYF.